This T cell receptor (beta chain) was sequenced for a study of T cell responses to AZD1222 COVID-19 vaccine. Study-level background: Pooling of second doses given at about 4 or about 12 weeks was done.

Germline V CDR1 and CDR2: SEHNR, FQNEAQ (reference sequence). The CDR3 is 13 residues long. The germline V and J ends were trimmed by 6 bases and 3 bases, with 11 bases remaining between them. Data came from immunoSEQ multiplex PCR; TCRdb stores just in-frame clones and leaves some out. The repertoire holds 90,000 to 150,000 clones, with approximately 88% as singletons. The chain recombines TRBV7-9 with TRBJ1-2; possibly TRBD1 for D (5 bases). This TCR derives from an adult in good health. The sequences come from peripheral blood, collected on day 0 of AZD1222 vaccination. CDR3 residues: CASRSEGYYGYTF. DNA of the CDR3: TGTGCCAGCAGGTCAGAGGGGTACTATGGCTACACCTTC. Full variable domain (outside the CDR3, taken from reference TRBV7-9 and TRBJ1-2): DTGVSQNPRHKITKRGQNVTFRCDPISEHNRLYWYRQTLGQGPEFLTYFQNEAQLEKSRLLSDRFSAERPKGSFSTLEIQRTEQGDSAMYLCASRSEGYYGYTFGSGTRLTVV.